This T cell receptor (beta chain) was sequenced during a study of blood T cell repertoires in COVID-19. On the study more broadly: Sources were T cells, B-cell-depleted T cells, or PBMCs; the material itself was cDNA or gDNA.

In the study's own analysis: Estimation of nucleated cell counts was performed using reference gene primer amplification. Some clones are missing from TCRdb's copy, which holds only in-frame ones; the method was immunoSEQ multiplex PCR. V, J and clone size were drawn from that table, and D and trimming were deduced from the DNA. The data show 150,000 to 200,000 clones, 94% seen once. Per the germline V gene, CDR1 is SGHKS and CDR2 is YYEKEE (reference sequence). The CDR3 is 16 amino acids. V lost 1 base and J lost 0; bases outside the gene matches: 4. V gene TRBV5-5 combines with J gene TRBJ1-5, with 7 bases lining up with TRBD1. The TCR originated in a man younger than 40 with COVID-19, enrolled during active disease. The sequencing input was peripheral blood. The chain's CDR3 is CASSLQGGYSNQPQHF. For the CDR3, the DNA is TGTGCCAGCAGCTTGCAGGGGGGATATAGCAATCAGCCCCAGCATTTT.